This passage covers 20 T cell receptor beta chains from one sample sequenced in a study of cytomegalovirus exposure and HLA in healthy donors. Assay used: immunoSEQ multiplex PCR; TCRdb lists only in-frame clones, some missing. The repertoire holds about 160,000 clones, with over 85% as singletons. Sequencing was done on a sample of PBMCs. Source of these receptors: a woman aged 18-35 years in good health and CMV-seropositive.

CDR3 coding DNA: TGTGCCATCAGTGAGGCGGGAGCGGCCTACGAGCAGTACTTC. Protein sequence: CAISEAGAAYEQYF. J is TRBJ2-7 and V is TRBV10-3, with 7 bases matching TRBD2. The CDR3 consists of 14 residues. J gave up 2 bases and V 2 bases, and 3 bases lay outside the gene matches. Germline CDR1 ENHRY, CDR2 SYGVKD.

The chain couples TRBV2 to TRBJ2-7, with 10 bases that match TRBD1. CDR3 length equals 14 residues. CDR1 and CDR2 from the germline V gene are SNHLY and FYNNEI. The V segment lost 6 bases and the J segment 6 bases; nucleotides outside the gene matches: 8. The CDR3 DNA reads as TGTGCCAGCAGGAACCGGGACAGGGGTCTCGAGCAGTACTTC. It translates to CASRNRDRGLEQYF.

This clone is medium-sized by share. This chain uses TRBV30 with TRBJ2-3, with D possibly TRBD2 on 5 matching bases. The V and J ends lost 2 bases and 2 bases respectively, with 11 bases between them. The CDR3 is 14 residues long. Germline lookup yields CDR1 GTSNPN and CDR2 SVGIG (reference sequence). This CDR3 reads CAWSPSGTTDTQYF. The CDR3 DNA is TGTGCCTGGAGTCCAAGCGGCACCACAGATACGCAGTATTTT.

The chain has TRBV29-1 and TRBJ1-2, with 7 bases lining up with TRBD1. The CDR3 consists of 13 residues. Trimming took 7 bases from V and 6 from J; bases not matched to a gene: 11. Germline V gives CDR1 SQVTM, CDR2 ANQGSEA. CDR3 nucleotide sequence: TGCAGCGCCTTCCGACAGGGTGTCAATGGCTACACCTTC. Protein: CSAFRQGVNGYTF.

The chain has TRBV7-3 and TRBJ1-3; 9 bases agree with TRBD1. The CDR3 covers 19 residues. V lost 2 bases to trimming and J lost 4 bases; unmatched junction nucleotides: 15. The germline V gene has CDR1 SGHTA and CDR2 FQGTGA. In DNA, the CDR3 is TGTGCCAGCAGCTTAGGTCGGGACAGGGAGGCCGTGAGAGGAAACACCATATATTTT. Its translation: CASSLGRDREAVRGNTIYF.

CDR3 sequence reads: CASSPPTSGSRVYEQYF. The CDR3 coding sequence is TGTGCCAGCAGCCCCCCGACTAGCGGGAGTCGGGTGTACGAGCAGTACTTC. The rearrangement uses TRBV5-6 and TRBJ2-7, with TRBD2 matching 12 bases. Trimming took 4 bases from V and 4 from J; bases not matched to a gene: 12. The CDR3 is made up of 17 amino acids. Per germline, CDR1 SGHDT and CDR2 YYEEEE.

The chain recombines TRBV11-2 with TRBJ2-2; TRBD1 agrees at 8 bases. CDR3 length equals 16 residues. J gave up 7 bases and V 6 bases, and 13 bases lay outside the gene matches. Germline lookup yields CDR1 SGHAT and CDR2 FQNNGV. This CDR3 is CASRPGTRGRGGELFF. The CDR3 DNA follows: TGTGCCAGCAGACCGGGGACCAGGGGGCGAGGCGGGGAGCTGTTTTTT.

This chain joins TRBV19 and TRBJ2-1, with D perhaps TRBD2 (5 bases). The germline V and J ends were trimmed by 6 bases and 0 bases, with 12 bases remaining between them. CDR3 length equals 15 residues. Germline V gene data show CDR1 as LNHDA and CDR2 as SQIVND (reference sequence). The CDR3 region has the DNA TGTGCCAGTAGACCTCGGGGTAGCTCCTACAATGAGCAGTTCTTC. This sequence encodes CASRPRGSSYNEQFF.

The chain has TRBV7-9 and TRBJ2-5; 9 bases fit TRBD1. This CDR3 spans 13 amino acids. Germline trimming cut 5 bases from V and 4 bases from J; bases unmatched to any gene: 2. Germline V gene data show CDR1 as SEHNR and CDR2 as FQNEAQ (reference sequence). CDR3 in DNA: TGTGCCAGCAGCCTGGGACAGGGAGAGACCCAGTACTTC. Protein product: CASSLGQGETQYF. Drawing the rest from reference TRBV7-9 and TRBJ2-5, the complete variable domain is DTGVSQNPRHKITKRGQNVTFRCDPISEHNRLYWYRQTLGQGPEFLTYFQNEAQLEKSRLLSDRFSAERPKGSFSTLEIQRTEQGDSAMYLCASSLGQGETQYFGPGTRLLVL.

V is TRBV28 and J is TRBJ2-7, with TRBD1 matching over 9 bases. Germline lookup yields CDR1 MDHEN and CDR2 SYDVKM. CDR3 length: 15 residues. The V segment lost 6 bases and the J segment 4 bases; nucleotides outside the gene matches: 10. CDR3 amino acids: CASSMGLTGGYEQYF. The CDR3 DNA is TGTGCCAGCAGCATGGGATTGACAGGGGGTTACGAGCAGTACTTC.

Concerning this clone: An end of the junction differs from the germline gene, which may be a read error. V gene TRBV5-4 combines with J gene TRBJ2-7; TRBD1 agrees at 10 bases. This CDR3 region has 15 residues. CDR1 and CDR2 from the germline V gene are SGHNT and YYREEE (reference sequence). CDR3 in DNA: TGTGTCAGCAGTTTGGACAGGGGGGGTTTCTACGAGCAGTACTTC. It specifies CVSSLDRGGFYEQYF.

The CDR3: CASAPQGTGGGTQYF. The CDR3 nucleotides read TGTGCCAGCGCCCCCCAAGGGACAGGGGGCGGGACCCAGTACTTC. The genes are TRBV2 and TRBJ2-5, with TRBD1 identical over 12 bases. The CDR3 totals 15 residues. The germline CDR1 and CDR2 sequences are SNHLY and FYNNEI. The V gene end was trimmed by 8 bases and the J gene end by 7 bases; junction bases not matched to a gene: 11. The complete variable domain, with remaining parts taken from reference TRBV2 and TRBJ2-5, reads EPEVTQTPSHQVTQMGQEVILRCVPISNHLYFYWYRQILGQKVEFLVSFYNNEISEKSEIFDDQFSVERPDGSNFTLKIRSTKLEDSAMYFCASAPQGTGGGTQYFGPGTRLLVL.

V is TRBV4-3 and J is TRBJ2-1, with 12 bases aligning to TRBD2. J was trimmed by 9 bases and V by 2 bases; bases with no gene match: 17. CDR1 is LGHNA and CDR2 is YSLEER in the germline V gene. The CDR3 extends over 19 amino acids. CDR3 residues: CASSQPGQAKSSGRVEQFF. DNA of the CDR3: TGCGCCAGCAGCCAACCGGGACAGGCGAAGTCTAGCGGGAGGGTTGAGCAGTTCTTC.

CDR3: CASSFEGASRNEQFF. For the CDR3, the DNA is TGTGCCAGCAGCTTTGAGGGGGCCTCCCGCAATGAGCAGTTCTTC. The chain carries TRBV5-6 and TRBJ2-1, with 7 bases that match TRBD1. Losses at the gene ends were 2 bases for V and 6 bases for J; bases not matched to a gene: 8. The germline V gene has CDR1 SGHDT and CDR2 YYEEEE. CDR3 size: 15 residues.

The rearrangement uses TRBV27 and TRBJ2-2, with 16 positions matching TRBD2. The V gene's germline CDR1 is MNHEY and CDR2 SMNVEV (reference sequence). With 5 bases clipped from V and 3 bases from J, the junction kept 18 bases outside the gene matches. The CDR3 length is 22 residues. CDR3 in amino acids: CASSIHPPPGLAGGPYTGELFF. Here the CDR3 DNA reads TGTGCCAGCAGTATCCACCCCCCACCGGGACTAGCGGGAGGGCCATACACCGGGGAGCTGTTTTTT.

This chain connects TRBV7-6 to TRBJ2-1; 12 bases fit TRBD2. Germline V CDR1 and CDR2: SGHVS, FNYEAQ. Trimming took 5 bases from V and 6 from J; bases not matched to a gene: 5. The CDR3 is made up of 15 amino acids. For the CDR3, the DNA is TGTGCCAGCAGCCAGACTAGCGGGAGTTCCAATGAGCAGTTCTTC. Amino acids: CASSQTSGSSNEQFF.

This rearrangement joins TRBV27 to TRBJ1-5; the D is unclear. Trimming stripped 8 bases from V and 5 bases from J, with 13 bases between. The CDR3 runs 13 residues. Germline loops: CDR1 MNHEY, CDR2 SMNVEV (reference sequence). The CDR3 DNA reads as TGTGCCAGCTCATCCGAGGTCCATCAGCCCCAGCATTTT. Encoded protein: CASSSEVHQPQHF.

This rearrangement joins TRBV15 to TRBJ1-2; a weak D match, TRBD1 (5 bases). The germline V gene has CDR1 LNHNV and CDR2 YYDKDF (reference sequence). V gave up 1 base and J gave up 7 bases, with 16 bases separating them. The CDR3 contains 15 residues. In DNA, the CDR3 is TGTGCCACCAGCAGAGGGGGCGCGGGATCGACTGGCTACACCTTC. Protein: CATSRGGAGSTGYTF.

This clone was detected once. The chain has TRBV28 and TRBJ2-2; 7 bases match TRBD1. Losses at the gene ends were 6 bases for V and 4 bases for J; bases not matched to a gene: 8. The CDR3 extends over 15 amino acids. The germline V gene has CDR1 MDHEN and CDR2 SYDVKM. The CDR3 nucleotides are TGTGCCAGCAGACCGGACAGGAAGTTCACCGGGGAGCTGTTTTTT. This gives the protein CASRPDRKFTGELFF.

The chain is built from TRBV18 and TRBJ2-1, with TRBD2 as a possible D gene (6 bases). CDR3 length equals 17 residues. Germline-derived CDR1 and CDR2 are KGHSH and LQKENI. Trimming took 0 bases from V and 7 from J, leaving 19 bases between them. The chain's CDR3 is CASSPPNPHGSSNEQFF. In DNA, the CDR3 is TGTGCCAGCTCACCACCGAACCCTCACGGGAGTAGTAATGAGCAGTTCTTC.